This record concerns one T cell receptor (beta chain) sequence. V was pared by 5 bases and J by 5 bases, with 10 bases between. The CDR3 sequence is 12 residues long. Germline-derived CDR1 and CDR2 are MNHEY and SMNVEV (reference sequence). These data come from a study of shared clonotypes between healthy human individuals. Across the study: Each donor's CD4 naive and CD4 memory cells filled three plates apiece, CD8 naive two, and CD8 memory one.

Clones were sequenced by immunoSEQ multiplex PCR, and TCRdb holds only the in-frame ones, with some missing. The repertoire holds about 330,000 clones, with 80% to 90% as singletons. CD8 memory was a combination of CD45RO+ cells and CCR7-negative CD45RA+ TemRA cells. The receptor comes from a man aged 18 to 35 in good health. This chain joins TRBV27 and TRBJ2-7; the D is unclear. Sequencing was carried out using memory CD8+ T cells sorted from blood. Subset denoted: CD45RO+ cells pooled with CCR7-negative TemRA cells. CDR3 loop: CASSHQANEQYF. The CDR3 region has the DNA TGTGCCAGCAGTCACCAGGCCAACGAGCAGTACTTC.